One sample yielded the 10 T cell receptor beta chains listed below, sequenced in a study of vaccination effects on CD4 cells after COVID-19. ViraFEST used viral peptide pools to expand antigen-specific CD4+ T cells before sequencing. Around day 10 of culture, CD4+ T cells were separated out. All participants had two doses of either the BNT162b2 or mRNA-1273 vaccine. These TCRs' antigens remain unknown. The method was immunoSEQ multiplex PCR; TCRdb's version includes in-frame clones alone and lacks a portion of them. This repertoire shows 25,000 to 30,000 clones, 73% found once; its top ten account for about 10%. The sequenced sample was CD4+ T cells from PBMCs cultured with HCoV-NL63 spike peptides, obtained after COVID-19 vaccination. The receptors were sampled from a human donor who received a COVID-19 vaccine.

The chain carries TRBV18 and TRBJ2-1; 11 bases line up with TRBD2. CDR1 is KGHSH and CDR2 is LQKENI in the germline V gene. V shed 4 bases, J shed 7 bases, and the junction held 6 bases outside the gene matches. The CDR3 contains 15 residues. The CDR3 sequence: CASSRTSGSYNEQFF. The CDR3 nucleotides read TGTGCCAGCTCACGCACTAGCGGGAGTTATAATGAGCAGTTCTTC.

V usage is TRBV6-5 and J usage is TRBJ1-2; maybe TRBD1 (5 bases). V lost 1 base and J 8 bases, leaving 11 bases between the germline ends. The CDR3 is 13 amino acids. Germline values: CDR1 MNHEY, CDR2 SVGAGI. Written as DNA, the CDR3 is TGTGCCAGCAGTTACTTAGGGGACTGGGGCTACACCTTC. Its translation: CASSYLGDWGYTF.

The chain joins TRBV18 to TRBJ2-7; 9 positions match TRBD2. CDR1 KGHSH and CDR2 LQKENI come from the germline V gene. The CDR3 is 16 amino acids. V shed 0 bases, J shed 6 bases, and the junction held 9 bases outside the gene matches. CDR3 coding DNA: TGTGCCAGCTCACCACCCGGTCGCGGGAGGGCCTCCGAGCAGTACTTC. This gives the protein CASSPPGRGRASEQYF.

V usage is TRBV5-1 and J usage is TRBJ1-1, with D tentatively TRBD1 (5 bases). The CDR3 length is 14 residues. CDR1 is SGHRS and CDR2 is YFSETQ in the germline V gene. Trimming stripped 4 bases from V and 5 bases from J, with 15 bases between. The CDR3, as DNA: TGCGCCAGCAGCGCCAGACAGCCCTCAACTGAAGCTTTCTTT. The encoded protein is CASSARQPSTEAFF.

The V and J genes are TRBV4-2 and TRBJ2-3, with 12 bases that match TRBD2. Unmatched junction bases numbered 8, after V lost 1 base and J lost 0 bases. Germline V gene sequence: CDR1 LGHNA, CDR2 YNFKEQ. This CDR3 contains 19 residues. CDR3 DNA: TGTGCCAGCAGCCAAGCCCCGACTAGCGGGGGCTCTAGCACAGATACGCAGTATTTT. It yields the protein CASSQAPTSGGSSTDTQYF.

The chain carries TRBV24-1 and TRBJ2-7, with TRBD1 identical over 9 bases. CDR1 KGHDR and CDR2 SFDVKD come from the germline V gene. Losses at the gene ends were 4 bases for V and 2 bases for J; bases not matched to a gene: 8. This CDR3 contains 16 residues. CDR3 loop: CATSDMTGGKTYEQYF. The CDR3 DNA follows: TGTGCCACCAGTGACATGACAGGGGGGAAGACCTACGAGCAGTACTTC.

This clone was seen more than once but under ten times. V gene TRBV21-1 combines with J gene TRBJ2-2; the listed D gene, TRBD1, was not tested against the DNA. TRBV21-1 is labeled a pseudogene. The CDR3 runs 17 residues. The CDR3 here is CASSKFRFGSLTGELFF. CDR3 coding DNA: TGTGCCAGCAGCAAATTTCGCTTTGGCAGTCTTACCGGGGAGCTGTTTTTT.

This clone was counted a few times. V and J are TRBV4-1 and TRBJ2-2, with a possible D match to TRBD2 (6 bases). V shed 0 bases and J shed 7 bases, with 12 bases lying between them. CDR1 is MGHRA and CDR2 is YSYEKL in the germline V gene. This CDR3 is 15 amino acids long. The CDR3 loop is CASSQEFRELGELFF. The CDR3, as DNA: TGCGCCAGCAGCCAAGAGTTTCGGGAGCTCGGGGAGCTGTTTTTT.

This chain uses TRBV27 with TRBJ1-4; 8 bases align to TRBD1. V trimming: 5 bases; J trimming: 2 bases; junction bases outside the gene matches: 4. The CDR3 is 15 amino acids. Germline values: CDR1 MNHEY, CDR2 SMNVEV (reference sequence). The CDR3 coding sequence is TGTGCCAGCAGTCGTAACAGGGGGACTAATGAAAAACTGTTTTTT. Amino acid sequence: CASSRNRGTNEKLFF.

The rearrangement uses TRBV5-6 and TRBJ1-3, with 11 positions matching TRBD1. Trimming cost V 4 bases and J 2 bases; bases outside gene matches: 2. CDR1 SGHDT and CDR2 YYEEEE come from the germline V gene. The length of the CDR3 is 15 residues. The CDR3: CASSGGQGAGNTIYF. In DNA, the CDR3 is TGTGCCAGCAGCGGGGGACAGGGGGCTGGAAACACCATATATTTT. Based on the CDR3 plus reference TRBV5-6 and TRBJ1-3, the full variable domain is DAGVTQSPTHLIKTRGQQVTLRCSPKSGHDTVSWYQQALGQGPQFIFQYYEEEERQRGNFPDRFSGHQFPNYSSELNVNALLLGDSALYLCASSGGQGAGNTIYFGEGSWLTVV.